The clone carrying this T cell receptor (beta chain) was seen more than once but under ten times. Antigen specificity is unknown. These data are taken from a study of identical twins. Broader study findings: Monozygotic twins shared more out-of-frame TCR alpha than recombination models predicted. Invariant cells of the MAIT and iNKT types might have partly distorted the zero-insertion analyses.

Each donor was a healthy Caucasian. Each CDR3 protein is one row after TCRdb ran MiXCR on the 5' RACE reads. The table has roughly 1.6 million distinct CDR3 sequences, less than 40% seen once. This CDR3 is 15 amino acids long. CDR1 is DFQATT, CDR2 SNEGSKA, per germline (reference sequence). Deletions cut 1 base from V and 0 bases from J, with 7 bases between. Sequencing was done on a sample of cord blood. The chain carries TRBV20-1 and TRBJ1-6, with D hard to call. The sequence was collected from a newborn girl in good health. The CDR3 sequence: CSARAWSSYNSPLHF. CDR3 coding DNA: TGCAGTGCTAGAGCTTGGAGCTCCTATAATTCACCCCTCCACTTT.